The clone carrying this T cell receptor beta chain came up many times. The antigen is not known. At one end, the junction sequence differs from germline, possibly due to a read error. Hyperthyroidism patients were newly diagnosed, under 2 months' duration, aged 18 to 65. The diagnosis combined clinical symptoms, thyroxine, TRAb, thyroid ultrasound and orbital computed tomography scans. This sample was taken from a study of Graves' ophthalmopathy and Graves' hyperthyroidism. Overall study: Peripheral blood samples were taken at initial diagnosis, before any treatment.

General observations from the study: Both an approximately 70% sensitivity and an approximately 75% specificity characterized the model's predictions of ophthalmopathy progression.

Amplified material comprised TCR beta CDR3 regions derived from RNA transcripts. Following a first-round RT-PCR that used HTBI primers, a second-round multiplex PCR was carried out. TCRdb processed the multiplex PCR reads anew with MiXCR; each CDR3 protein has one entry. The profile covers roughly 380,000 distinct CDR3 sequences, with roughly 14% appearing a single time and roughly 7% taken by the ten largest. Germline-derived CDR1 and CDR2 are SNHLY and FYNNEI. The CDR3 is 13 residues long. The sequenced material came from peripheral blood. This chain connects TRBV2 to TRBJ1-3; D is possibly TRBD1 (6 bases). The receptor was derived from a woman aged 18-29 years with stable Graves' hyperthyroidism. CDR3 sequence: CACRQEAGNTIYF. The CDR3 DNA is TGTGCCTGCAGACAGGAAGCTGGAAACACCATATATTTT. The whole variable domain, filled in from reference TRBV2 and TRBJ1-3, reads EPEVTQTPSHQVTQMGQEVILRCVPISNHLYFYWYRQILGQKVEFLVSFYNNEISEKSEIFDDQFSVERPDGSNFTLKIRSTKLEDSAMYFCACRQEAGNTIYFGEGSWLTVV.